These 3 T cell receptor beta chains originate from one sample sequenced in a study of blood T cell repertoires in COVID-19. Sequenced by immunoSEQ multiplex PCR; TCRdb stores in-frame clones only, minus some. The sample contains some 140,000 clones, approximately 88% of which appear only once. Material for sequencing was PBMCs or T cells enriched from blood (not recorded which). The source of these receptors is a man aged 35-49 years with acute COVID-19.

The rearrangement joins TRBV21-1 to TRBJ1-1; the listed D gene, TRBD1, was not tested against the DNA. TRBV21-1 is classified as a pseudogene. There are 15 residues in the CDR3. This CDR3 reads CASSTAEDRGTEAFF. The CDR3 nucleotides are TGTGCCAGCAGCACGGCAGAGGACAGGGGCACTGAAGCTTTCTTT.

CDR3 DNA sequence: TGTGCCAGCCGGGGACACAGGGCGAATGAAGCTTTCTTT. This sequence encodes CASRGHRANEAFF. The J gene is TRBJ1-1, the V gene TRBV6-5, with a tentative D call TRBD1 (6 bases). Germline CDR1 and CDR2: MNHEY and SVGAGI. Trimming took off 8 bases at V and 7 bases at J, with 17 bases between the two ends. This CDR3 comprises 13 residues.

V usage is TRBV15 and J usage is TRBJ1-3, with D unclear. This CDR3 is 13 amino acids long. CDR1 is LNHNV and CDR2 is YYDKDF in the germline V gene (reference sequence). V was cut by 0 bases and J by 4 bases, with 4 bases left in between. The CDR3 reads CATSRDKGNTIYF. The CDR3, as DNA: TGTGCCACCAGCAGAGATAAAGGAAACACCATATATTTT.